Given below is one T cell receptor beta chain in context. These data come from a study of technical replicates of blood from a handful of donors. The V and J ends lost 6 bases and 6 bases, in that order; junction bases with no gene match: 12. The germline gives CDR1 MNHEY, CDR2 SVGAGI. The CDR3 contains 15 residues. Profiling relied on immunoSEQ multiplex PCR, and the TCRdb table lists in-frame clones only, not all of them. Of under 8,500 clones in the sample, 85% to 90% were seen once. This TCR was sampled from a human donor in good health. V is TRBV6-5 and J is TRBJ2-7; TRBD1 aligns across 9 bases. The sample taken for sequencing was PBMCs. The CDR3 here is CASRRLQGASGEQYF. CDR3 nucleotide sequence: TGTGCCAGCAGACGTCTACAGGGGGCTTCAGGCGAGCAGTACTTC.